The 7 T cell receptor beta chains reported below all come from one sample, sequenced in a study of cytomegalovirus exposure and HLA in healthy donors. The PCR was carried out with 60 Vbeta primers and 13 Jbeta primers. The assay was immunoSEQ multiplex PCR, and TCRdb's table has in-frame clones only and misses some. The sample includes about 190,000 clones, approximately 78% of them seen just once. Sequenced input: PBMCs. All receptors come from a woman in her 30s in good health and CMV-seropositive.

The V gene is TRBV7-2, the J gene TRBJ1-4, with D possibly matching TRBD1 (5 bases). Germline V gives CDR1 SGHTA, CDR2 FQGNSA. The CDR3 has 16 residues. V was pared by 3 bases and J by 0 bases, with 11 bases between. The CDR3 sequence: CASSLGLRATNEKLFF. The CDR3, as DNA: TGTGCCAGCAGCTTGGGACTAAGAGCAACTAATGAAAAACTGTTTTTT. The full variable domain, completed using reference TRBV7-2 and TRBJ1-4, is GAGVSQSPSNKVTEKGKDVELRCDPISGHTALYWYRQSLGQGLEFLIYFQGNSAPDKSGLPSDRFSAERTGGSVSTLTIQRTQQEDSAVYLCASSLGLRATNEKLFFGSGTQLSVL.

J is TRBJ2-7 and V is TRBV28; 9 bases are shared with TRBD2. The germline V gene encodes CDR1 MDHEN and CDR2 SYDVKM. This CDR3 is built from 18 residues. Germline trimming cut 8 bases from V and 0 bases from J; bases unmatched to any gene: 17. CDR3 amino acids: CASATINFEREASYEQYF. The CDR3 DNA reads as TGTGCCAGCGCTACCATTAACTTCGAGCGGGAGGCCTCCTACGAGCAGTACTTC.

The J gene is TRBJ2-1, the V gene TRBV5-6; tentative D call: TRBD1 (6 bases). V lost 0 bases and J lost 3, with 13 bases in between. This CDR3 is built from 16 residues. CDR1 and CDR2 from the germline V gene are SGHDT and YYEEEE. The CDR3 protein is CASSLGDNFVYNEQFF. CDR3 DNA sequence: TGTGCCAGCAGCTTGGGGGACAATTTCGTCTACAATGAGCAGTTCTTC.

V usage is TRBV5-6 and J usage is TRBJ1-2; 9 positions agree with TRBD1. The length of the CDR3 is 14 residues. Per germline, CDR1 SGHDT and CDR2 YYEEEE. Trimming took 3 bases from V and 8 from J; bases not matched to a gene: 8. The DNA of the CDR3 is TGTGCCAGCAGCTGGTTATGGACAGGGGAGGGCTACACCTTC. It translates to CASSWLWTGEGYTF.

V is TRBV6-7 and J is TRBJ2-7, with TRBD2 matching over 15 bases. TRBV6-7 falls under the ORF class, with uncertain function. The CDR3 has 18 amino acids. The V segment lost 8 bases and the J segment 0 bases; nucleotides outside the gene matches: 11. The CDR3 sequence: CASEAGLAGGFSSYEQYF. CDR3 coding DNA: TGTGCCAGCGAGGCCGGACTAGCGGGAGGGTTTAGCTCCTACGAGCAGTACTTC.

The V and J genes are TRBV7-2 and TRBJ1-4; D remains unclear. Trimming left V 1 base short and J 7 bases short, with 13 bases between. CDR1 SGHTA and CDR2 FQGNSA come from the germline V gene. The length of the CDR3 is 15 residues. CDR3 amino acids: CASSLGEPFREKLFF. The CDR3 DNA is TGTGCCAGCAGCTTAGGGGAGCCCTTTCGTGAAAAACTGTTTTTT.

The chain joins TRBV30 to TRBJ1-2; D gene uncertain. CDR3 length: 13 amino acids. Trimming shortened V by 5 bases and J by 4 bases, and 14 bases separated the two germline ends. Germline CDR1 GTSNPN, CDR2 SVGIG (reference sequence). The CDR3 nucleotides read TGTGCCTGGGGACTCCGCGAGGGCTATGGCTACACCTTC. It is translated as CAWGLREGYGYTF.